Sequencing of this T cell receptor beta chain was carried out in a study of CD8 T cells in Susac syndrome. Study-wide background: Blood was drawn from Susac syndrome patients while they were therapy-naive, on corticosteroids, or on intravenous immunoglobulin alone.

Study observations and caveats: That the number of individuals in its TCR sequencing and HLA analysis was relatively small was acknowledged by the study.

RNA was extracted with the RNeasy kit, and a quantity of roughly 0.45 to 1 ug was reverse transcribed using random hexamers. One entry per CDR3 protein results from TCRdb running MiXCR on the immunoSEQ multiplex PCR reads. The table records roughly 220,000 distinct CDR3 sequences, approximately 94% of them present only once. Points on this clonotype: Its antigen is currently unknown.

Germline CDR1 and CDR2: SGHTA and FQGNSA. V shed 5 bases, J shed 5 bases, and the junction held 12 bases outside the gene matches. The CDR3 covers 16 residues. This TCR derives from a human donor with Susac syndrome. Sequencing input: CD4+ T cells from PBMCs. The chain couples TRBV7-2 to TRBJ2-5; 9 bases fit TRBD2. The CDR3 spells CASSPSGAPHRETQYF. The CDR3 nucleotides are TGTGCCAGCAGCCCTAGCGGGGCACCACACCGGGAGACCCAGTACTTC.